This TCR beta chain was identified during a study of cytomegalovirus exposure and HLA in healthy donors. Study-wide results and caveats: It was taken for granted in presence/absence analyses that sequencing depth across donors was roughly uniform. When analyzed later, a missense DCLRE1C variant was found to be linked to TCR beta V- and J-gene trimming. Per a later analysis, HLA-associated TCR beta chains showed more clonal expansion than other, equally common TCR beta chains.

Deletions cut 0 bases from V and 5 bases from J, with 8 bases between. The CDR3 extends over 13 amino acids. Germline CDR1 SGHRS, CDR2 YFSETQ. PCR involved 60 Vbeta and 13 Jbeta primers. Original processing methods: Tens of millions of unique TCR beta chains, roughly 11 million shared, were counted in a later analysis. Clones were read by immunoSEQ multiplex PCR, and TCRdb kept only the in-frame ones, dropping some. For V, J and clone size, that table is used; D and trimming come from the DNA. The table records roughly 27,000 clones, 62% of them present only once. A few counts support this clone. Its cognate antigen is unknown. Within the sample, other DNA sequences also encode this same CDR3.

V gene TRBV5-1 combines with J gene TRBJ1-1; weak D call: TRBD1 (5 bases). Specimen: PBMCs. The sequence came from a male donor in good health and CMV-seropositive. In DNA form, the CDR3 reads TGCGCCAGCAGCTTGGGGGGCCGAACTGAAGCTTTCTTT. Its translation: CASSLGGRTEAFF. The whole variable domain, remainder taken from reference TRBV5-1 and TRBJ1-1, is KAGVTQTPRYLIKTRGQQVTLSCSPISGHRSVSWYQQTPGQGLQFLFEYFSETQRNKGNFPGRFSGRQFSNSRSEMNVSTLELGDSALYLCASSLGGRTEAFFGQGTRLTVV.